This TCR beta chain was identified during a study of CD8 T cells in Susac syndrome. It was with random hexamers that roughly 0.5 to 1 ug RNA was reverse transcribed. Amplification of TCR beta CDR3 across 54 Vbeta and 13 Jbeta was performed with immunoSEQ multiplex PCR. TCRdb re-called the immunoSEQ multiplex PCR reads with MiXCR, one entry per CDR3 protein. The sample records some 260,000 distinct CDR3 sequences, about 94% being singletons. Negative isolation yielded the CD8+ and CD4+ T cells, while FACS enriched the TEMRA cells. J was trimmed by 8 bases and V by 7 bases; bases with no gene match: 15. The CDR3 is 15 residues long. Germline V gene lookup returns CDR1 SQVTM and CDR2 ANQGSEA.

V gene TRBV29-1 combines with J gene TRBJ1-2; 11 nucleotides line up with TRBD1. The specimen was CD4+ T cells from PBMCs. The clonotype was recovered from a human donor with multiple sclerosis. CDR3 sequence: CSAEDRGPGSGGYTF. In nucleotides, the CDR3 is TGCAGCGCCGAGGACAGGGGGCCGGGGAGTGGGGGCTACACCTTC.